Described below is a single T cell receptor beta chain sequence and its context. The length of the CDR3 is 15 residues. V lost 7 bases, J lost 5 bases, and 6 bases stayed unmatched. CDR1 and CDR2 (germline): MNHNS, SASEGT. It was with 60 Vbeta and 13 Jbeta primers that the PCR ran. Clones were read by immunoSEQ multiplex PCR, and TCRdb kept only the in-frame ones, dropping some. The table lists some 190,000 clones, almost 75% of them singletons. These data are taken from a study of cytomegalovirus exposure and HLA in healthy donors. The TCR was taken from a woman aged 25-40 years in good health and CMV-seropositive. The sequencing sample was made of PBMCs. The chain carries TRBV6-1 and TRBJ2-1; 12 nucleotides match TRBD2. CDR3 loop: CASNPGLAGHNEQFF. The CDR3 nucleotides are TGTGCCAGCAACCCAGGACTAGCGGGGCACAATGAGCAGTTCTTC.